This TCR beta chain was obtained from a study of blood T cell repertoires in COVID-19. V was clipped by 4 bases and J by 4 bases; unmatched bases: 13. Per the germline V gene, CDR1 is SQVTM and CDR2 is ANQGSEA. The CDR3 is 15 amino acids. Profiled with immunoSEQ multiplex PCR; TCRdb holds only in-frame clones, not every one. The table has roughly 110,000 clones, roughly 85% seen once. The material sequenced was peripheral blood. The chain employs TRBV29-1 and TRBJ2-7, with 7 bases fitting TRBD1. This TCR derives from a human donor in a cohort sampled during active COVID-19. The CDR3 is CSVVSYRGSMYEQYF. CDR3 DNA sequence: TGCAGCGTTGTCTCCTACAGGGGATCTATGTACGAGCAGTACTTC.